The 3 T cell receptor beta chains below were found in one sample sequenced in a study of cytomegalovirus exposure and HLA in healthy donors. 13 Jbeta primers and 60 Vbeta primers were used for the PCR. Method: immunoSEQ multiplex PCR; TCRdb's copy keeps in-frame clones and lacks some. The sample shows 140,000 or so clones, 70% to 80% of them seen only once. What was sequenced was PBMCs. All receptors come from a woman aged 18-30 years in good health and CMV-seropositive.

The chain is built from TRBV28 and TRBJ2-5, with 7 bases matching TRBD2. V gave up 8 bases and J gave up 4 bases; unmatched junction bases: 4. Germline lookup yields CDR1 MDHEN and CDR2 SYDVKM. The CDR3 has 12 residues. CDR3 coding DNA: TGTGCCAGCGGAGTAGCGGGAGAGACCCAGTACTTC. The encoded protein is CASGVAGETQYF.

The CDR3 protein is CASSELKEPNSGNTIYF. The DNA for the CDR3 is TGTGCCAGCAGTGAATTAAAAGAGCCGAACTCTGGAAACACCATATATTTT. The chain joins TRBV6-1 to TRBJ1-3; D ambiguous. V dropped 2 bases and J dropped 0 bases, with 14 bases sitting between them. Germline CDR1 and CDR2: MNHNS and SASEGT. The CDR3 contains 17 residues.

The chain is built from TRBV9 and TRBJ1-1; D gene uncertain. The CDR3 runs to 13 residues. CDR1 and CDR2 from the germline V gene are SGDLS and YYNGEE. Deletions cut 0 bases from V and 5 bases from J, with 8 bases between. The CDR3 nucleotides read TGTGCCAGCAGCGTAGCGGGGATAACTGAAGCTTTCTTT. Protein: CASSVAGITEAFF.